These 29 T cell receptor beta chains were sequenced from one sample in a study of T cells after yellow fever vaccination. TCRdb re-analysed the 5' RACE reads in MiXCR, keeping a single row per CDR3 protein. The sample gives 100,000 to 150,000 distinct CDR3 sequences, roughly 8.2% of which show up once; under 40% is in the top ten. Here the sequenced sample was CD8+ T cells sorted from PBMCs, taken on the day of the yellow fever booster vaccination. The receptors stem from a man in his late teens or twenties who received the YFV17D yellow fever vaccine.

The chain combines TRBV9 with TRBJ1-1; a weak D match, TRBD1 (5 bases). Trimming took 3 bases from V and 7 from J, leaving 19 bases between them. Per germline, CDR1 SGDLS and CDR2 YYNGEE. The CDR3 sequence is 15 residues long. The CDR3 protein is CASSGTGGTAGEAFF. As DNA, the CDR3 is TGTGCCAGCAGCGGCACCGGGGGGACGGCCGGTGAAGCTTTCTTT.

This clonotype was recorded a few times. The rearrangement uses TRBV3-1 and TRBJ2-3; D is ambiguous. The V and J ends lost 0 bases and 2 bases respectively, with 9 bases between them. The CDR3 extends over 15 amino acids. CDR1 is LGHDT, CDR2 YNNKEL, per germline (reference sequence). The CDR3 spells CASSQESLNTDTQYF. The CDR3 bases are TGTGCCAGCAGCCAAGAGTCCCTCAACACAGATACGCAGTATTTT.

This clonotype was picked up a small number of times. The chain has TRBV7-3 and TRBJ2-3; TRBD2 agrees at 9 bases. J gave up 6 bases and V 3 bases, and 7 bases lay outside the gene matches. CDR1 is SGHTA and CDR2 is FQGTGA in the germline V gene. CDR3 length: 15 amino acids. CDR3 bases: TGTGCCAGCAGCTTTGGGACTAGCAGTGAGGATACGCAGTATTTT. This gives the protein CASSFGTSSEDTQYF. Using reference TRBV7-3 and TRBJ2-3 for the parts outside the CDR3, the full variable domain is GAGVSQTPSNKVTEKGKYVELRCDPISGHTALYWYRQSLGQGPEFLIYFQGTGAADDSGLPNDRFFAVRPEGSVSTLKIQRTERGDSAVYLCASSFGTSSEDTQYFGPGTRLTVL.

The CDR3 reads CSADSGSSYNEQFF. CDR3 sequence (DNA): TGCAGTGCGGATTCAGGGAGCTCCTACAATGAGCAGTTCTTC. The rearrangement joins TRBV20-1 to TRBJ2-1, with D perhaps given as TRBD1 or TRBD2 (5 bases each). The CDR3 contains 14 residues. V was pared by 6 bases and J by 0 bases, with 12 bases between. Germline V CDR1 and CDR2: DFQATT, SNEGSKA (reference sequence).

This clonotype was seen only a few times. The genes are TRBV6-2 or TRBV6-3 and TRBJ2-7, with TRBD1 matching over 9 bases. Germline loops: CDR1 MNHEY, CDR2 SVGEGT. The CDR3 is 15 amino acids. The trim removed 4 bases at V and 1 base at J, leaving 5 bases unmatched. In nucleotides, the CDR3 is TGTGCCAGCAGTTCCGGGACAGGGTCTTCCTACGAGCAGTACTTC. Its protein product is CASSSGTGSSYEQYF.

This chain uses TRBV28 with TRBJ2-1, with D maybe TRBD2 (5 bases). In germline, CDR1 is MDHEN, CDR2 SYDVKM. Trimming shortened V by 3 bases and J by 0 bases, and 12 bases separated the two germline ends. The CDR3 is 16 amino acids. The CDR3 reads CASSFDGKSSYNEQFF. The CDR3 DNA is TGTGCCAGCAGTTTCGACGGGAAAAGCTCCTACAATGAGCAGTTCTTC.

The V and J genes are TRBV7-9 and TRBJ2-7; weak D call: TRBD1 (5 bases). The CDR3 sequence is 14 residues long. Trimming stripped 4 bases from V and 6 bases from J, with 16 bases between. Germline CDR1 and CDR2: SEHNR and FQNEAQ (reference sequence). CDR3 protein: CASSSESGFGEQYV. The CDR3 region has the DNA TGTGCCAGCAGCTCAGAGTCAGGGTTTGGCGAGCAGTACGTC.

The table lists this clonotype with a few counts. The chain combines TRBV24-1 with TRBJ2-5; D is unclear. The length of the CDR3 is 13 residues. Germline values: CDR1 KGHDR, CDR2 SFDVKD. V was clipped by 4 bases and J by 3 bases, with 8 bases between them. The CDR3 nucleotides are TGTGCCACCAGTGAACCTATAAAAGAGACCCAGTACTTC. Its translation is CATSEPIKETQYF.

The chain joins TRBV5-4 to TRBJ2-5, with TRBD2 matching 10 bases. Germline CDR1 and CDR2: SGHNT and YYREEE (reference sequence). This CDR3 contains 18 residues. V shed 1 base and J 2 bases; nucleotides not matched to a gene: 11. The DNA of the CDR3 is TGTGCCAGCAGCTTGCAAGCGGGGGGGCGAGGAGATCAAGAGACCCAGTACTTC. Encoded protein: CASSLQAGGRGDQETQYF.

The chain couples TRBV5-5 to TRBJ2-3, with 9 bases identical to TRBD1. The germline gives CDR1 SGHKS, CDR2 YYEKEE (reference sequence). This CDR3 is built from 16 residues. The V segment lost 3 bases and the J segment 6 bases; nucleotides outside the gene matches: 11. The DNA of the CDR3 is TGTGCCAGCAGCTCGACGAAGGACAGGGGCCTCGATACGCAGTATTTT. Its protein is CASSSTKDRGLDTQYF.

The chain joins TRBV28 to TRBJ2-3, with 10 bases lining up with TRBD1. Germline V lookup: CDR1 MDHEN, CDR2 SYDVKM. The CDR3 runs to 18 residues. The V segment lost 2 bases and the J segment 2 bases; nucleotides outside the gene matches: 10. The CDR3: CASSLGSGTGVFTDTQYF. In DNA, the CDR3 is TGTGCCAGCAGTTTAGGGTCCGGGACAGGGGTTTTCACAGATACGCAGTATTTT.

The gene calls are TRBV7-2 and TRBJ2-1; D may match TRBD1 or TRBD2 (6 bases each). CDR1 and CDR2 (germline): SGHTA, FQGNSA. The CDR3 is made up of 15 amino acids. The V end was cut by 4 bases, the J end by 4 bases, with 14 bases between. This chain's CDR3 is CASSSKGGPYNEQFF. CDR3 nucleotide sequence: TGTGCCAGCAGCTCGAAGGGGGGACCATACAATGAGCAGTTCTTC.

This clonotype was counted many times. The V and J genes are TRBV11-2 and TRBJ1-2, with 7 bases matching TRBD1. The CDR3 totals 13 residues. Germline lookup yields CDR1 SGHAT and CDR2 FQNNGV. Unmatched junction bases numbered 3, after V lost 5 bases and J lost 3 bases. The CDR3 DNA sequence: TGTGCCAGCAGCCCTGGACAGGACTATGGCTACACCTTC. It codes for CASSPGQDYGYTF.

This clonotype was seen a handful of times. The chain uses TRBV19 and TRBJ1-1; no reliable D call. Per the germline V gene, CDR1 is LNHDA and CDR2 is SQIVND (reference sequence). This CDR3 spans 15 amino acids. The V and J ends lost 3 bases and 1 base respectively, with 12 bases between them. The CDR3 nucleotides are TGTGCCAGTAGTATTCGACTCTTGAGGAACACTGAAGCTTTCTTT. It translates to CASSIRLLRNTEAFF.

The J gene is TRBJ2-7, the V gene TRBV6-2 or TRBV6-3; TRBD1 aligns across 7 bases. Germline CDR1 is MNHEY and CDR2 is SVGEGT. The CDR3 runs to 14 residues. V dropped 2 bases and J dropped 3; count of bases not matched to a gene: 4. The CDR3 protein is CASSYGTEFYEQYF. In DNA, the CDR3 is TGTGCCAGCAGTTACGGGACAGAGTTCTACGAGCAGTACTTC.

This sequence joins TRBV4-1 and TRBJ2-2; perhaps D is TRBD1 or TRBD2 (5 bases each). Trimming cost V 7 bases and J 7 bases, with 19 bases left between them. CDR1 and CDR2 from the germline V gene are MGHRA and YSYEKL. This CDR3 comprises 15 residues. CDR3 protein: CASTSGTQGVGELFF. As DNA, the CDR3 is TGCGCCAGCACCTCCGGGACCCAAGGGGTCGGGGAGCTGTTTTTT.

The chain couples TRBV5-1 to TRBJ1-1; TRBD1 is a possible D gene (5 bases). Germline V gene lookup returns CDR1 SGHRS and CDR2 YFSETQ. The V end lost 4 bases, the J end lost 5 bases, and 18 bases lay between the germline ends. The CDR3 consists of 15 residues. The CDR3 coding sequence is TGCGCCAGCAGCCTGGGAGGGGTATTAGGAACTGAAGCTTTCTTT. Protein: CASSLGGVLGTEAFF.

This clonotype was detected only a few times. V gene TRBV28 combines with J gene TRBJ2-2; D may match TRBD1 or TRBD2 (6 bases each). Trimming removed 3 bases at V and 7 bases at J, with 15 bases between. The CDR3 loop spans 15 amino acids. Looked up from germline, CDR1 is MDHEN and CDR2 is SYDVKM. The CDR3 DNA is TGTGCCAGCAGTTTGACTGACCGGGGGCTCGGGGAGCTGTTTTTT. Its protein product is CASSLTDRGLGELFF.

The chain carries TRBV9 and TRBJ1-2, with TRBD1 as a possible D gene (6 bases). The CDR3 length is 14 residues. Germline V gives CDR1 SGDLS, CDR2 YYNGEE. V was cut by 0 bases and J by 4 bases, with 10 bases left in between. CDR3 in DNA: TGTGCCAGCAGCGTAGCGGGGGCCCTCTATGGCTACACCTTC. This encodes CASSVAGALYGYTF.

There are a few counts of this clonotype. The rearrangement uses TRBV12-5 and TRBJ2-3; D gene unclear. CDR1 and CDR2 (germline): LGHNT, FRNRAP. The CDR3 has 15 amino acids. V gave up 4 bases and J gave up 5 bases, with 16 bases separating them. CDR3 bases: TGTGCTAGTGGTTCCTCAAGCGCGTTTCGAGATACGCAGTATTTT. Protein product: CASGSSSAFRDTQYF.

V usage is TRBV5-1 and J usage is TRBJ2-1; 9 bases match TRBD2. There are 17 residues in the CDR3. The trim removed 4 bases at V and 0 bases at J, leaving 8 bases unmatched. Germline assignment: CDR1 SGHRS and CDR2 YFSETQ. The CDR3 loop reads CASSPGLAGTSYNEQFF. The CDR3 region has the DNA TGCGCCAGCAGCCCGGGTCTAGCGGGGACCTCCTACAATGAGCAGTTCTTC. The whole variable domain, filled in from reference TRBV5-1 and TRBJ2-1, reads KAGVTQTPRYLIKTRGQQVTLSCSPISGHRSVSWYQQTPGQGLQFLFEYFSETQRNKGNFPGRFSGRQFSNSRSEMNVSTLELGDSALYLCASSPGLAGTSYNEQFFGPGTRLTVL.

The gene calls are TRBV3-1 and TRBJ1-3; the match to TRBD1 covers 7 bases. The germline CDR1 and CDR2 sequences are LGHDT and YNNKEL (reference sequence). V shed 4 bases, J shed 2 bases, and the junction held 8 bases outside the gene matches. The CDR3 consists of 16 residues. In nucleotides, the CDR3 is TGTGCCAGCAGCCTCCTCCACGACAGGGCTGGAAACACCATATATTTT. Translation gives CASSLLHDRAGNTIYF.

The chain combines TRBV6-2 or TRBV6-3 with TRBJ2-7, with TRBD2 matching 8 bases. Germline CDR1 and CDR2: MNHEY and SVGEGT. The CDR3 length is 15 residues. V dropped 2 bases and J dropped 2; count of bases not matched to a gene: 5. DNA of the CDR3: TGTGCCAGCAGTTACGGCGGGGGGCCTCCCTACGAGCAGTACGTC. This encodes CASSYGGGPPYEQYV.

This clonotype was seen only a few times. The chain employs TRBV4-1 and TRBJ2-7, with D possibly matching TRBD1 (5 bases). The V gene's germline CDR1 is MGHRA and CDR2 YSYEKL. Trimming shortened V by 1 base and J by 1 base, and 8 bases separated the two germline ends. The CDR3 consists of 14 residues. The CDR3 loop is CASSQAQGSYEQYV. The CDR3 nucleotides are TGCGCCAGCAGCCAAGCTCAGGGATCCTACGAGCAGTACGTC.

This clonotype was detected ten times or more. The rearrangement joins TRBV28 to TRBJ2-7; 9 nucleotides match TRBD1. This CDR3 is 14 amino acids long. Looked up from germline, CDR1 is MDHEN and CDR2 is SYDVKM. V lost 5 bases, J lost 1 base, and 3 bases stayed unmatched. The CDR3 reads CASSTGTGSYEQYV. In DNA form, the CDR3 reads TGTGCCAGCAGTACCGGGACAGGGTCCTACGAGCAGTACGTC.

The chain joins TRBV19 to TRBJ1-2, with D uncertain. The CDR3 length is 12 residues. V was pared by 3 bases and J by 4 bases, with 6 bases between. In germline, CDR1 is LNHDA, CDR2 SQIVND (reference sequence). CDR3 region: CASSISSYGYTF. The CDR3 DNA is TGTGCCAGTAGTATTAGCAGCTATGGCTACACCTTC.

This clonotype was observed a handful of times. The V gene is TRBV7-9, the J gene TRBJ2-1; D is possibly TRBD1 or TRBD2 (6 bases each). This CDR3 spans 16 amino acids. CDR1 and CDR2 (germline): SEHNR, FQNEAQ (reference sequence). Deletions cut 8 bases from V and 3 bases from J, with 20 bases between. The CDR3 sequence is CASAPRGGGNYNEQFF. For the CDR3, the DNA is TGTGCCAGCGCCCCCCGTGGAGGGGGGAACTACAATGAGCAGTTCTTC. The full variable domain, in which reference TRBV7-9 and TRBJ2-1 provide the parts outside the CDR3, is DTGVSQNPRHKITKRGQNVTFRCDPISEHNRLYWYRQTLGQGPEFLTYFQNEAQLEKSRLLSDRFSAERPKGSFSTLEIQRTEQGDSAMYLCASAPRGGGNYNEQFFGPGTRLTVL.

This clonotype has a handful of counts. This chain connects TRBV4-3 to TRBJ1-2; the match to TRBD1 covers 10 bases. With 3 bases clipped from V and 1 base from J, the junction kept 5 bases outside the gene matches. The CDR3 runs 16 residues. The germline CDR1 and CDR2 sequences are LGHNA and YSLEER. The CDR3 bases are TGCGCCAGCAGCCAGAGACAGGGGGCGCTTAACTATGGCTACACCTTC. This codes for CASSQRQGALNYGYTF.

This clonotype came up a few times. The genes are TRBV4-2 and TRBJ2-7, with 8 bases identical to TRBD2. Trimming cost V 0 bases and J 5 bases; bases outside gene matches: 3. Germline loops: CDR1 LGHNA, CDR2 YNFKEQ. This CDR3 is built from 14 residues. In DNA, the CDR3 is TGTGCCAGCAGCCAAGAGTCGCGGGGGGACGAGCAGTACGTC. It encodes CASSQESRGDEQYV.